These T cell receptor beta chains were read from a single sample in a study of tumor-infiltrating lymphocytes in primary liver carcinoma. TCRdb reprocessed the multiplex PCR reads via MiXCR and lists one record per CDR3 protein. The sample has roughly 120,000 distinct CDR3 sequences; 50% to 70% are singletons. Source material: liver tumor tissue from sampling region 1. The receptors stem from an older woman with primary liver carcinoma and hepatitis B virus infection. The CDR3 runs from the conserved cysteine through the conserved F or W.

V	J	CDR3
TRBV29-1	TRBJ1-1	CSVAGGSGTGAFF
TRBV12-3/TRBV12-4	TRBJ1-1	CASTAGTGGRAFF
TRBV11-2	TRBJ2-1	CASSLGRKEQFF
TRBV11-2	TRBJ2-5	CASSLGTGEGETKYF
TRBV5-1	TRBJ2-1	CASSLGDRDDNEQFF
TRBV5-1	TRBJ1-2	CASSVRGGAHGYTF
TRBV10-3	TRBJ2-1	CAISQSQSYNEQFF
TRBV6-6	TRBJ1-5	CASSDSGSGQPQHF
TRBV12-3/TRBV12-4	TRBJ2-1	CASLLQGLRSYNEQFF
TRBV11-3	TRBJ2-7	CTSSLESLGIYEQYF
TRBV12-3/TRBV12-4	TRBJ2-1	CASSFLERASYNEQFF
TRBV28	TRBJ2-3	CVSSLEPGLAGVGRSTDTQYF
TRBV28	TRBJ1-2	CASSSGRDGYTF
TRBV12-3/TRBV12-4	TRBJ2-7	CASSLLRVGEQYF
TRBV29-1	TRBJ2-7	CSVVGGSKGKQYF
TRBV12-3/TRBV12-4	TRBJ2-3	CVSSLGSGTDTQYF
TRBV11-3	TRBJ1-2	CASSLGESGGYTF
TRBV6-2/TRBV6-3	TRBJ2-5	CASSKREWETQYF
TRBV29-1	TRBJ2-6	CSVGGTRANVLNF
TRBV5-1	TRBJ2-2	CASSPKRESRTGELLF
TRBV11-2	TRBJ2-7	CTSSLEHSKYPLEQYF
TRBV7-9	TRBJ2-1	CASSGLSLVQYNEQFF
TRBV28	TRBJ2-7	CASRGLAGGSYEQYF
TRBV29-1	TRBJ2-7	CSVGTSGPHEQYF
TRBV6-6	TRBJ1-5	CASSPPNQPQHF
TRBV16	TRBJ2-3	CASSLYGPEFGDTQYF
TRBV29-1	TRBJ2-1	CSVQEGEQFF
TRBV5-4	TRBJ2-7	CASCFVGYEQYF
TRBV29-1	TRBJ2-7	CSVTGTSGSTRYEQYF
TRBV11-2	TRBJ2-5	CASSLEGVARGPETQYF
TRBV24-1	TRBJ2-3	CATSGQTSTGGLTDTQYF
TRBV18	TRBJ2-3	CASSRNRQGTDTQYF
TRBV11-2	TRBJ2-4	CASSSGRRGGNIQCF
TRBV12-3/TRBV12-4	TRBJ2-1	CASSTLAGGGNEQSF
TRBV11-2	TRBJ2-3	CASSSRTSGSLSTDTQYF
TRBV4-1	TRBJ2-7	CASSQEWKESYEQYF
TRBV11-2	TRBJ1-1	CTSGNLNTESFF
TRBV29-1	TRBJ2-3	CSVQGGDTQYF
TRBV6-5	TRBJ2-1	CASSVQGGAYSEQLF
TRBV5-4	TRBJ2-7	CANSFTTGGGYEQYF
TRBV11-2	TRBJ2-5	CAGSFSGRKETQYF
TRBV12-3/TRBV12-4	TRBJ2-5	CVSSPQGGTGQTQYF
TRBV29-1	TRBJ1-2	CSVRTTLYGYTF
TRBV12-3/TRBV12-4	TRBJ2-7	CANSSWTPVPSYERYF
TRBV28	TRBJ2-3	CVSSSLAGGPEGQDTQYF
TRBV29-1	TRBJ1-2	CSADQGAQKGSYTF
TRBV29-1	TRBJ2-1	CSVNGQGSPYYEQFF
TRBV29-1	TRBJ2-3	CSVEDQRGFIDTQYF
TRBV28	TRBJ1-5	CASSPLGGQGPNQPQHF
TRBV6-2/TRBV6-3	TRBJ2-5	CASSYTRPTQYF
TRBV29-1	TRBJ2-1	CSVEGTSGVFRYNEQFF